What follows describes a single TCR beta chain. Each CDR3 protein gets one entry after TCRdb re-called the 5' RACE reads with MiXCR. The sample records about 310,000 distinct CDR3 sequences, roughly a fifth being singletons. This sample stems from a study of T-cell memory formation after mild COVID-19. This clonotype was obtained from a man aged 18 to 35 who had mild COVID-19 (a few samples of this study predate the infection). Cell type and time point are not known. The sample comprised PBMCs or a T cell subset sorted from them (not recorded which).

CDR3 region: CASSPGVLADTQYF. DNA for the CDR3: TGTGCCAGCAGTCCCGGCGTACTAGCAGATACGCAGTATTTT. The chain is built from TRBV12-3 or TRBV12-4 and TRBJ2-3; tentative D call: TRBD2 (5 bases). V was cut by 5 bases and J by 4 bases, with 13 bases left in between. The CDR3 consists of 14 residues.